This T cell receptor beta chain derives from a study of circulating tumor DNA in untreated peripheral T-cell lymphoma. Across the study: Serum was collected at baseline and serially during treatment for tumor TCR ctDNA. Study-level findings and limits: Despite persistently detectable ctDNA, two patients remained in remission over around ten years. 30% to 40% of serially sampled patients cleared ctDNA after two cycles. Tumor-specific clonotypes: identified in more than 65% of patients, approximately 90% of baseline tissues.

Repertoires were generated with immunoSEQ multiplex PCR, while TCRdb's copy carries only in-frame clones and drops some. The sample lists about 2,000 clones, roughly 87% occurring once. Note on this clone: Its antigen is still unknown.

Deletions cut 1 base from V and 6 bases from J, with 6 bases between. CDR1 and CDR2 from the germline V gene are SGHRS and YFSETQ. The length of the CDR3 is 12 residues. This TCR derives from a human donor with peripheral T-cell lymphoma. Source material: cell-free DNA from blood serum. The rearrangement joins TRBV5-1 to TRBJ2-3; unclear D gene. CDR3 DNA sequence: TGCGCCAGCAGCTTGATCTCCGATACGCAGTATTTT. Protein product: CASSLISDTQYF.